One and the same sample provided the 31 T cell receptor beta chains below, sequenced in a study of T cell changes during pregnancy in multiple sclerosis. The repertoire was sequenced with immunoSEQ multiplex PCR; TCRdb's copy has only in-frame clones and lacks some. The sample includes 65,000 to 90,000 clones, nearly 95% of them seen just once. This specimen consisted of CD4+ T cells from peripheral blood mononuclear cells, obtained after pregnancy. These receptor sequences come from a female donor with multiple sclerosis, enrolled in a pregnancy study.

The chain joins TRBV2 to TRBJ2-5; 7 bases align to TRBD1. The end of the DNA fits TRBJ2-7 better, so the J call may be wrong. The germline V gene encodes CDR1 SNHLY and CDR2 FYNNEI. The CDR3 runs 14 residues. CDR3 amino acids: CASSGTGVTPEQYF. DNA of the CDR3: TGTGCCAGCAGTGGGACAGGTGTAACGCCCGAGCAGTACTTC.

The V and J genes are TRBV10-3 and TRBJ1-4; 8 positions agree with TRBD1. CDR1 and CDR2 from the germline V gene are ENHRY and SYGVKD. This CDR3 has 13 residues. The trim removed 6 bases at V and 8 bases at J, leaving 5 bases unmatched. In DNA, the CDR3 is TGTGCCATCAGGAATACAGGGGGGGAAAAACTGTTTTTT. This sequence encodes CAIRNTGGEKLFF.

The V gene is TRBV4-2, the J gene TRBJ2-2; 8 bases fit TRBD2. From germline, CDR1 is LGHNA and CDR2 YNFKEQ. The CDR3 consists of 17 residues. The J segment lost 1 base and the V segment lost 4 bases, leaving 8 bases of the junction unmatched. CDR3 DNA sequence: TGTGCCAGCAGCCGACTTCTAGCGGGTGGGAACACCGGGGAGCTGTTTTTT. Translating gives CASSRLLAGGNTGELFF.

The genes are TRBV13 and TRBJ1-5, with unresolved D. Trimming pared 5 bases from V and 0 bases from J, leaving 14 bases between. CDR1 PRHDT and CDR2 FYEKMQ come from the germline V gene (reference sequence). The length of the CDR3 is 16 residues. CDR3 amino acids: CASSRPLEDSNQPQHF. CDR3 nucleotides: TGTGCCAGCAGCCGACCCCTAGAGGATAGCAATCAGCCCCAGCATTTT.

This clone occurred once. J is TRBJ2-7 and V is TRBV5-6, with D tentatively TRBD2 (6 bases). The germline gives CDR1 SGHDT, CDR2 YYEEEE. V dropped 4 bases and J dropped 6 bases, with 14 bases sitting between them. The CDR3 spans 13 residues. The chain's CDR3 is CASSRPGVVEQYF. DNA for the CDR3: TGTGCCAGCAGCCGCCCGGGGGTCGTCGAGCAGTACTTC.

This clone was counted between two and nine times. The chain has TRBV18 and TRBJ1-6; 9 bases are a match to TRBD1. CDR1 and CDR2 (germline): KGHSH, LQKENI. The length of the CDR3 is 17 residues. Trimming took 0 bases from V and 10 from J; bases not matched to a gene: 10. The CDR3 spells CASSPPVGDRAQSPLHF. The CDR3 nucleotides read TGTGCCAGCTCACCACCTGTGGGGGACAGGGCCCAGTCACCCCTCCACTTT.

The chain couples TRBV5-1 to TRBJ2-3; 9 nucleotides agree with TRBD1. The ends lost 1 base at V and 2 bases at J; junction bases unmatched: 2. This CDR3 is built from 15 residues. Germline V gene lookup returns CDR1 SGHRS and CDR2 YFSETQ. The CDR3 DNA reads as TGCGCCAGCAGCTTGAACAGGGGGCTCACAGATACGCAGTATTTT. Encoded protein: CASSLNRGLTDTQYF. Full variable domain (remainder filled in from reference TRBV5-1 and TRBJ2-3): KAGVTQTPRYLIKTRGQQVTLSCSPISGHRSVSWYQQTPGQGLQFLFEYFSETQRNKGNFPGRFSGRQFSNSRSEMNVSTLELGDSALYLCASSLNRGLTDTQYFGPGTRLTVL.

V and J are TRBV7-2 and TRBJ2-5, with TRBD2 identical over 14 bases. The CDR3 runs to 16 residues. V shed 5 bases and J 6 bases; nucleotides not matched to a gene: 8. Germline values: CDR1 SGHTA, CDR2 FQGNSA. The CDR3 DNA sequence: TGTGCCAGCAGCCCGACTAGCGGGGGGGAGGGGAAGACCCAGTACTTC. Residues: CASSPTSGGEGKTQYF. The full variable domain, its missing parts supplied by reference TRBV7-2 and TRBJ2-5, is GAGVSQSPSNKVTEKGKDVELRCDPISGHTALYWYRQSLGQGLEFLIYFQGNSAPDKSGLPSDRFSAERTGGSVSTLTIQRTQQEDSAVYLCASSPTSGGEGKTQYFGPGTRLLVL.

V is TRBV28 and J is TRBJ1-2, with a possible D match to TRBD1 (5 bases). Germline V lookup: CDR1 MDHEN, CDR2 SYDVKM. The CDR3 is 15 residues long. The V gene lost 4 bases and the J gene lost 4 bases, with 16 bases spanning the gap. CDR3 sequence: CASSYPGGSFYGYTF. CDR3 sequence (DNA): TGTGCCAGCAGTTACCCTGGGGGGTCCTTCTATGGCTACACCTTC.

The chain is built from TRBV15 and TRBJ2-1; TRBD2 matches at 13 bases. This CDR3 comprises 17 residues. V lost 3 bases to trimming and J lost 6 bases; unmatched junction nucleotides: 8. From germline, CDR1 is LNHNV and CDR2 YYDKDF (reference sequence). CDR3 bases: TGTGCCACCAGCAGGGCCCCACTAGCGGGGGGGCTCAATGAGCAGTTCTTC. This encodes CATSRAPLAGGLNEQFF.

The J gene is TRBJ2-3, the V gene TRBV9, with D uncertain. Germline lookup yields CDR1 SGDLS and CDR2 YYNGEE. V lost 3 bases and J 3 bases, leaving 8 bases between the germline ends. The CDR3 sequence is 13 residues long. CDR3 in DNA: TGTGCCAGCAGCGCGGCAGGAACAGATACGCAGTATTTT. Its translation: CASSAAGTDTQYF.

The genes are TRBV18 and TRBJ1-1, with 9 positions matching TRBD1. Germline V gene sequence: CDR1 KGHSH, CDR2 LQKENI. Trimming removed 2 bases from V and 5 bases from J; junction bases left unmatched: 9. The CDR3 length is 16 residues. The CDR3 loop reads CASSPEHRGLRTEAFF. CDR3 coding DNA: TGTGCCAGCTCACCAGAGCACAGGGGGCTGAGGACTGAAGCTTTCTTT.

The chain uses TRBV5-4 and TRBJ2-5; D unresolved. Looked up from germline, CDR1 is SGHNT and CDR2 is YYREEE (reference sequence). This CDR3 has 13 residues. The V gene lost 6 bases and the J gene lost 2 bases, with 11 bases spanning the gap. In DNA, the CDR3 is TGTGCCAGCACCACTGGTGTACAAGAGACCCAGTACTTC. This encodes CASTTGVQETQYF.

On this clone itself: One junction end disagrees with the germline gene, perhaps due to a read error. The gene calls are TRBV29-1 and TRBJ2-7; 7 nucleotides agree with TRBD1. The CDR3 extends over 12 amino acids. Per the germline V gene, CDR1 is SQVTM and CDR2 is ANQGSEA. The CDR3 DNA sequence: TGCAGCGCTCAGGGGGTCTCCGACGAGCAGTACTTC. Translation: CSAQGVSDEQYF.

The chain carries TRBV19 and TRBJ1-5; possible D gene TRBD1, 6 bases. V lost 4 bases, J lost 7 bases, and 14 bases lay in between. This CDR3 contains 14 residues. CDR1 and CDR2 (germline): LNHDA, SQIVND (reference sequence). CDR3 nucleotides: TGTGCCAGTAGTACAACAGGGACGGGCCAGCCCCAGCATTTT. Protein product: CASSTTGTGQPQHF.

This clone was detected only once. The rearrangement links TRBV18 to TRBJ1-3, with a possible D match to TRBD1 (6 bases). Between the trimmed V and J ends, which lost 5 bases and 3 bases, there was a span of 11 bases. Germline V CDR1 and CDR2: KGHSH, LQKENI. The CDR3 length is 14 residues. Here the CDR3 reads CASSTGSSGNTIYF. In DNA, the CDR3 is TGTGCCAGCTCAACAGGGTCCAGTGGAAACACCATATATTTT.

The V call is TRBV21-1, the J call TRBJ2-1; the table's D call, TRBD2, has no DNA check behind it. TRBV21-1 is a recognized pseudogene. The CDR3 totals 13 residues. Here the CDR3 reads CASSNSGRQGPFF. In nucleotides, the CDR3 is TGTGCCAGCAGCAATTCAGGGAGGCAAGGGCCGTTCTTC.

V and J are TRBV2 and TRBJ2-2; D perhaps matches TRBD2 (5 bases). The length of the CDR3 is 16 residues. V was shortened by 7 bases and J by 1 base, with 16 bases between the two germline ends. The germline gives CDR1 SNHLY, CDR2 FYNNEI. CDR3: CASTQRGLMNTGELFF. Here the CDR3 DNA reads TGTGCCAGCACCCAACGGGGATTGATGAACACCGGGGAGCTGTTTTTT.

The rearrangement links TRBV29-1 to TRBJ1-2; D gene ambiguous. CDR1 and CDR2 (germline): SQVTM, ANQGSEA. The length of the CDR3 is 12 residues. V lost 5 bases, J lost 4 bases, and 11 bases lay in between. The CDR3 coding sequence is TGCAGCGTTCGCCAGAACACCTATGGCTACACCTTC. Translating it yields CSVRQNTYGYTF.

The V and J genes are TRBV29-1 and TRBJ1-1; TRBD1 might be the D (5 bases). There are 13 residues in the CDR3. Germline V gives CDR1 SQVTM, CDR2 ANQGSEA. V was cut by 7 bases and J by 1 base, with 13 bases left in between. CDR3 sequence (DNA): TGCAGCGCCCACCGGGGGAAGAACACTGAAGCTTTCTTT. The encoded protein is CSAHRGKNTEAFF.

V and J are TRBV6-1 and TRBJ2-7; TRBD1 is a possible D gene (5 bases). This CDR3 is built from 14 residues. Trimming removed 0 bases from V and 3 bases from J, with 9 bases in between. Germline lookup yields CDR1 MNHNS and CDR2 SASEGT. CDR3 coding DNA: TGTGCCAGCAGTGAAGCTCTAAGGGGCTACGAGCAGTACTTC. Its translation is CASSEALRGYEQYF.

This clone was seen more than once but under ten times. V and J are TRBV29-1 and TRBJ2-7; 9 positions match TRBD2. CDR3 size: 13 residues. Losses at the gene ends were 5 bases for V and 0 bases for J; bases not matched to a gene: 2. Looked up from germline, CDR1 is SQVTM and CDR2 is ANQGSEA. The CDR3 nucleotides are TGCAGCGTTCGTAGCGGGAGCTCCTACGAGCAGTACTTC. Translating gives CSVRSGSSYEQYF.

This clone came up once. The CDR3 DNA is TGTGCCAGCAGCTTAACGGCGGAAACCACCTACGAGCAGTACTTC. Translating it yields CASSLTAETTYEQYF. V is TRBV7-9 and J is TRBJ2-7; D uncertain. Germline CDR1 SEHNR, CDR2 FQNEAQ (reference sequence). V was shortened by 2 bases and J by 2 bases, with 13 bases between the two germline ends. This CDR3 has 15 residues.

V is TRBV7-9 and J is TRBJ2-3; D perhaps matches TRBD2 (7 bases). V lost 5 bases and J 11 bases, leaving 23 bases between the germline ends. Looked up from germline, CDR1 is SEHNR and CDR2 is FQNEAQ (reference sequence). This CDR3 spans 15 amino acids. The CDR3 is CASSPYRDLGGGQYF. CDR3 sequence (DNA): TGTGCCAGCAGCCCATACCGGGACTTGGGAGGGGGGCAGTATTTT.

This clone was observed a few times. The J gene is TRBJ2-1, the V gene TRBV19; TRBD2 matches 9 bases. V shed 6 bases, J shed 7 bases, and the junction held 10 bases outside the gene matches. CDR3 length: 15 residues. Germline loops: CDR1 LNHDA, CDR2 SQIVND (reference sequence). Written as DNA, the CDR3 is TGTGCCAGTAGGGACCTAGCGGGAAGGTCTAATGAGCAGTTCTTC. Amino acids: CASRDLAGRSNEQFF.

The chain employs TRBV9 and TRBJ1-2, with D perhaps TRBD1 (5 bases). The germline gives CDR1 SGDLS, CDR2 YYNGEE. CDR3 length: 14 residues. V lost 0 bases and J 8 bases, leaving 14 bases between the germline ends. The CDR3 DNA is TGTGCCAGCAGCGTAGTAAGTGGGGCGGAGGGCTACACCTTC. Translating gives CASSVVSGAEGYTF.

The CDR3 protein is CASSLSGGGRSYEQYF. The CDR3 DNA sequence: TGTGCCAGCAGCTTAAGTGGAGGGGGCCGTTCCTACGAGCAGTACTTC. The chain joins TRBV7-3 to TRBJ2-7; TRBD1 might be the D (7 bases). CDR3 size: 16 residues. The germline CDR1 and CDR2 sequences are SGHTA and FQGTGA. Trimming removed 1 base from V and 1 base from J, with 14 bases in between.

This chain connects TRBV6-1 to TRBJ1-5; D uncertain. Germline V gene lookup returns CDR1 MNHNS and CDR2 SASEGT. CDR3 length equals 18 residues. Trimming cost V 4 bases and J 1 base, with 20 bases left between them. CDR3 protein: CASSVWHGSEASNQPQHF. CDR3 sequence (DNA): TGTGCCAGCAGTGTATGGCACGGCAGCGAGGCAAGCAATCAGCCCCAGCATTTT.

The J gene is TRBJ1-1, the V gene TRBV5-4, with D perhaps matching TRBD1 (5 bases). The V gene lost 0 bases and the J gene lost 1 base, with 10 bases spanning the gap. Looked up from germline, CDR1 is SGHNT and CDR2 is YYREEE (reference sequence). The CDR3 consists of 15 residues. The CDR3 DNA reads TGTGCCAGCAGCTTGGGGGGCTATAGGAACACTGAAGCTTTCTTT. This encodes CASSLGGYRNTEAFF.

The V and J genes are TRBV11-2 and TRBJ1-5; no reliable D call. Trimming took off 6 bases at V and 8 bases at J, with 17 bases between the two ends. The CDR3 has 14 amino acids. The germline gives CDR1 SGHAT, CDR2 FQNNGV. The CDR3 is CASSPRPTGEPQHF. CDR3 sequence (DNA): TGTGCCAGCAGTCCGCGACCCACTGGAGAGCCCCAGCATTTT.

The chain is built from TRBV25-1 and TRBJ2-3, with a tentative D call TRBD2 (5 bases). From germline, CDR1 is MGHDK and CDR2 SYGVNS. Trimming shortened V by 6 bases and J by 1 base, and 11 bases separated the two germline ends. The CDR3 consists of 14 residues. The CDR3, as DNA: TGTGCCAGCAGCCCACTAGAAGGCACAGATACGCAGTATTTT. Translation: CASSPLEGTDTQYF.